Below, 12 T cell receptor beta chains from the same sample are listed, as sequenced in a study of beta chain features in type 1 diabetes. Expressed TCRB transcripts were sequenced because the entire RNA isolate underwent reverse transcription. Some clones are missing from TCRdb's copy, which holds only in-frame ones; the method was immunoSEQ multiplex PCR. The data hold more than 85,000 clones, with 30% to 40% observed a single time. Input material: stem cell memory CD4+ T cells from blood. Receptors originate from a woman younger than 30 in good health.

This clone was found a few times. The J gene is TRBJ1-4, the V gene TRBV7-2; no clear D. Germline V gene data show CDR1 as SGHTA and CDR2 as FQGNSA. The CDR3 consists of 13 residues. V shed 3 bases and J shed 8 bases, with 10 bases lying between them. The CDR3 is CASSFNRGEKLFF. The CDR3 nucleotides are TGTGCCAGCAGCTTTAACCGAGGGGAAAAACTGTTTTTT.

The chain joins TRBV19 to TRBJ2-1, with TRBD2 matching 10 bases. This CDR3 contains 16 residues. Germline V gene sequence: CDR1 LNHDA, CDR2 SQIVND (reference sequence). J was trimmed by 6 bases and V by 0 bases; bases with no gene match: 5. CDR3 protein: CASSIDRLAGLNEQFF. DNA of the CDR3: TGTGCCAGTAGTATAGATCGACTAGCGGGCCTCAATGAGCAGTTCTTC. Using reference TRBV19 and TRBJ2-1 for the parts outside the CDR3, the full variable domain is DGGITQSPKYLFRKEGQNVTLSCEQNLNHDAMYWYRQDPGQGLRLIYYSQIVNDFQKGDIAEGYSVSREKKESFPLTVTSAQKNPTAFYLCASSIDRLAGLNEQFFGPGTRLTVL.

This clone showed up just a few times. The chain employs TRBV5-1 and TRBJ1-5; TRBD1 matches at 8 bases. CDR1 SGHRS and CDR2 YFSETQ come from the germline V gene. This CDR3 comprises 15 residues. V was clipped by 3 bases and J by 3 bases; unmatched bases: 5. The CDR3 DNA reads as TGCGCCAGCAGCTGGACAGGGCGAATCAATCAGCCCCAGCATTTT. Translation gives CASSWTGRINQPQHF.

This clone was recorded a few times. The chain joins TRBV30 to TRBJ2-4; 8 bases line up with TRBD1. The CDR3 is 15 amino acids. Germline CDR1 reads GTSNPN; CDR2 reads SVGIG (reference sequence). Losses at the gene ends were 4 bases for V and 8 bases for J; bases not matched to a gene: 13. CDR3 sequence reads: CAWKPLWTGSDIQYF. Written as DNA, the CDR3 is TGTGCCTGGAAACCACTGTGGACAGGGTCGGACATTCAGTACTTC.

The chain employs TRBV27 and TRBJ2-5; a weak D match, TRBD2 (5 bases). The germline gives CDR1 MNHEY, CDR2 SMNVEV (reference sequence). The CDR3 loop spans 16 amino acids. Between the trimmed V and J ends, which lost 4 bases and 3 bases, there was a span of 18 bases. The CDR3 DNA reads TGTGCCAGCAGTTCACCCGCAGGCAAGAGGGAAGAGACCCAGTACTTC. Its protein is CASSSPAGKREETQYF.

In its sample, this clone was seen a few times. The V gene is TRBV7-9, the J gene TRBJ2-5; D gene ambiguous. In germline, CDR1 is SEHNR, CDR2 FQNEAQ (reference sequence). There are 13 residues in the CDR3. Trimming removed 9 bases at V and 2 bases at J, with 13 bases between. The CDR3 sequence: CASQVGRQETQYF. CDR3 coding DNA: TGTGCCAGTCAGGTGGGTCGTCAAGAGACCCAGTACTTC.

This clone was seen more than once but under ten times. The genes are TRBV29-1 and TRBJ2-1; TRBD2 agrees at 10 bases. The CDR3 contains 14 residues. Germline trimming cut 4 bases from V and 8 bases from J; bases unmatched to any gene: 8. Germline V gives CDR1 SQVTM, CDR2 ANQGSEA. The CDR3 loop is CSVAGLAVFDEQFF. CDR3 nucleotides: TGCAGCGTTGCAGGACTAGCGGTTTTTGATGAGCAGTTCTTC.

There are a few counts of this clone. The chain recombines TRBV6-5 with TRBJ2-2, with D unresolved. This CDR3 is 15 amino acids long. V was cut by 3 bases and J by 2 bases, with 10 bases left in between. Germline V lookup: CDR1 MNHEY, CDR2 SVGAGI. CDR3 in DNA: TGTGCCAGCAGTTATCAGAATCTCAACACCGGGGAGCTGTTTTTT. This sequence encodes CASSYQNLNTGELFF.

V gene TRBV5-1 combines with J gene TRBJ2-1; 10 bases agree with TRBD2. The CDR3 runs to 17 residues. CDR1 is SGHRS and CDR2 is YFSETQ in the germline V gene. Unmatched junction bases numbered 8, after V lost 3 bases and J lost 2 bases. CDR3 DNA: TGCGCCAGCAGCTCCCCGACGGGACTAGCGACCTACAATGAGCAGTTCTTC. This gives the protein CASSSPTGLATYNEQFF.

There are a few counts of this clone. The chain couples TRBV7-9 to TRBJ1-1; unclear D gene. The CDR3 contains 13 residues. Per germline, CDR1 SEHNR and CDR2 FQNEAQ (reference sequence). The V gene lost 1 base and the J gene lost 6 bases, with 9 bases spanning the gap. In DNA, the CDR3 is TGTGCCAGCAGCTTAGTGATCCAGGCTGAAGCTTTCTTT. Translation gives CASSLVIQAEAFF.

This clone was seen a few times. The CDR3 spells CASAQRLHTEAFF. The CDR3 nucleotides read TGTGCCAGCGCCCAGCGGTTACACACTGAAGCTTTCTTT. The J gene is TRBJ1-1, the V gene TRBV19, with D unresolved. V was cut by 9 bases and J by 3 bases, with 14 bases left in between. The CDR3 is made up of 13 amino acids. Germline V CDR1 and CDR2: LNHDA, SQIVND (reference sequence). Drawing the rest from reference TRBV19 and TRBJ1-1, the complete variable domain is DGGITQSPKYLFRKEGQNVTLSCEQNLNHDAMYWYRQDPGQGLRLIYYSQIVNDFQKGDIAEGYSVSREKKESFPLTVTSAQKNPTAFYLCASAQRLHTEAFFGQGTRLTVV.

The V call is TRBV29-1, the J call TRBJ1-1; a possible D gene is TRBD1 (6 bases). Per germline, CDR1 SQVTM and CDR2 ANQGSEA. This CDR3 is built from 13 residues. The V gene lost 3 bases and the J gene lost 5 bases, with 13 bases spanning the gap. The CDR3 DNA reads TGCAGCGTTGACGTACAGGGTTGGACTGAAGCTTTCTTT. Amino acid sequence: CSVDVQGWTEAFF. The variable domain in full, with the rest retrieved from reference TRBV29-1 and TRBJ1-1, is SAVISQKPSRDICQRGTSLTIQCQVDSQVTMMFWYRQQPGQSLTLIATANQGSEATYESGFVIDKFPISRPNLTFSTLTVSNMSPEDSSIYLCSVDVQGWTEAFFGQGTRLTVV.